This TCR beta chain was identified in a study of ipilimumab plus nivolumab after autologous stem cell transplantation. The J segment lost 0 bases and the V segment lost 6 bases, leaving 7 bases of the junction unmatched. The germline V gene has CDR1 KGHSH and CDR2 LQKENI. The CDR3 has 15 residues. Method: immunoSEQ multiplex PCR; TCRdb's copy keeps in-frame clones and lacks some. This table has 4,500 to 6,000 clones, under 70% appearing once. The chain recombines TRBV18 with TRBJ1-1; 7 nucleotides line up with TRBD1. This sample comprised PBMCs, obtained in a trial of ipilimumab plus nivolumab as post-transplant consolidation. This receptor was obtained from a male donor with multiple myeloma. The CDR3 DNA sequence: TGTGCCAGCTCCAGCGTAGGGGGCATGAACACTGAAGCTTTCTTT. It yields the protein CASSSVGGMNTEAFF.